A single sample gave rise to the 12 T cell receptor beta chains below, sequenced in a study of T cells after yellow fever vaccination. TCRdb itself ran the 5' RACE reads through MiXCR, one entry per CDR3 protein. The top ten hold roughly 0.77% of the sample, which has around 140,000 distinct CDR3 sequences, 7% to 9% seen once. Sequenced material: CD4+ T cells sorted from PBMCs, taken 5 days after the yellow fever booster vaccination. These receptors originate from a man younger than 45 who received the YFV17D yellow fever vaccine.

In this sample, this clonotype turned up many times. This chain connects TRBV12-3 or TRBV12-4 to TRBJ1-2; D remains ambiguous. CDR3 length: 12 amino acids. Trimming left V 4 bases short and J 7 bases short, with 10 bases between. For the CDR3, the DNA is TGTGCCAGCAGTTCGAATCCGGGTGGCTACACCTTC. This codes for CASSSNPGGYTF.

This clonotype occurred many times. The gene calls are TRBV19 and TRBJ2-1; TRBD1 matches at 11 bases. The junction had 5 bases not matched to a gene; V was cut back by 4 bases and J by 3 bases. Looked up from germline, CDR1 is LNHDA and CDR2 is SQIVND (reference sequence). This CDR3 region has 16 residues. The CDR3 DNA follows: TGTGCCAGTAGTACCGCCGGGACAGGGGGCTACAATGAGCAGTTCTTC. This gives the protein CASSTAGTGGYNEQFF.

Many counts were recorded for this clonotype. The chain is built from TRBV20-1 and TRBJ2-3, with D possibly matching TRBD2 (6 bases). The CDR3 is 13 residues long. Looked up from germline, CDR1 is DFQATT and CDR2 is SNEGSKA (reference sequence). V lost 4 bases, J lost 2 bases, and 10 bases lay in between. CDR3 in DNA: TGCAGTGCTACGCGGGGCCCCACAGATACGCAGTATTTT. Translated, it gives CSATRGPTDTQYF.

This clonotype occurred many times. The rearrangement joins TRBV2 to TRBJ1-1; D possibly corresponds to TRBD1 (6 bases). The ends were cut back, 6 bases at V and 3 bases at J, with 11 bases in the middle. Germline CDR1 reads SNHLY; CDR2 reads FYNNEI. This CDR3 contains 13 residues. In DNA, the CDR3 is TGTGCCAGCAGGGAGACAGGAGACACTGAAGCTTTCTTT. It is translated as CASRETGDTEAFF.

This clonotype occurred once. V usage is TRBV29-1 and J usage is TRBJ2-3; maybe TRBD1 (8 bases). V was shortened by 7 bases and J by 7 bases, with 18 bases between the two germline ends. The V gene's germline CDR1 is SQVTM and CDR2 ANQGSEA. This CDR3 comprises 13 residues. CDR3 DNA sequence: TGCAGCGCGGATTCACAGGGGGGGAATACGCAGTATTTT. This codes for CSADSQGGNTQYF.

This clonotype was recorded at least ten times. The genes are TRBV6-2 or TRBV6-3 and TRBJ1-1, with D uncertain. In germline, CDR1 is MNHEY, CDR2 SVGEGT. V lost 5 bases and J 0 bases, leaving 7 bases between the germline ends. The CDR3 has 13 residues. In nucleotides, the CDR3 is TGTGCCAGCAGTAATGAGATGAACACTGAAGCTTTCTTT. It yields the protein CASSNEMNTEAFF.

This clonotype has a count of ten or more. The rearrangement joins TRBV7-9 to TRBJ2-1; TRBD2 agrees at 12 bases. Germline-derived CDR1 and CDR2 are SEHNR and FQNEAQ (reference sequence). The CDR3 has 14 residues. The J segment lost 15 bases and the V segment lost 5 bases, leaving 11 bases of the junction unmatched. The CDR3 loop reads CASSTGLAGRSGFF. DNA for the CDR3: TGTGCCAGCAGCACAGGACTAGCGGGAAGGAGTGGGTTCTTC. The complete variable domain, with remaining parts taken from reference TRBV7-9 and TRBJ2-1, reads DTGVSQNPRHKITKRGQNVTFRCDPISEHNRLYWYRQTLGQGPEFLTYFQNEAQLEKSRLLSDRFSAERPKGSFSTLEIQRTEQGDSAMYLCASSTGLAGRSGFFGPGTRLTVL.

This clonotype was recorded many times. The rearrangement links TRBV5-8 to TRBJ1-4, with D possibly matching TRBD1 (5 bases). CDR3 length: 13 residues. CDR1 is SGHTS, CDR2 YDEGEE, per germline. V was cut by 3 bases and J by 8 bases, with 11 bases left in between. CDR3 in amino acids: CASSWGPVEKLFF. CDR3 sequence (DNA): TGTGCCAGCAGCTGGGGACCGGTAGAAAAACTGTTTTTT.

This clonotype was counted many times. The chain recombines TRBV6-5 with TRBJ2-3, with a possible D match to TRBD1 (6 bases). This CDR3 contains 15 residues. V lost 5 bases, J lost 1 base, and 13 bases lay in between. Germline values: CDR1 MNHEY, CDR2 SVGAGI. The CDR3 region is CASSTEGEGTDTQYF. The CDR3 DNA follows: TGTGCCAGCAGTACCGAGGGGGAAGGCACAGATACGCAGTATTTT.

Many counts were recorded for this clonotype. The chain recombines TRBV20-1 with TRBJ2-5; TRBD2 matches 11 bases. Trimming at V came to 2 bases and at J to 3 bases, leaving 8 bases not matched to a gene. From germline, CDR1 is DFQATT and CDR2 SNEGSKA (reference sequence). The CDR3 is 16 amino acids. The CDR3 protein is CSARYPQGLAEETQYF. The DNA for the CDR3 is TGCAGTGCTAGATACCCTCAGGGACTAGCGGAAGAGACCCAGTACTTC.

The chain combines TRBV5-1 with TRBJ2-3, with 10 bases aligning to TRBD2. The CDR3 has 17 residues. Germline V CDR1 and CDR2: SGHRS, YFSETQ. J lost 4 bases, V lost 0 bases, and 8 bases had no gene match. The CDR3 coding sequence is TGCGCCAGCAGCTTGGTCCTAGCGGGAGTTATGGCAGATACGCAGTATTTT. Amino acids: CASSLVLAGVMADTQYF.

In this sample, this clonotype turned up many times. The chain is built from TRBV12-3 or TRBV12-4 and TRBJ2-1, with 10 bases aligning to TRBD2. With 8 bases clipped from V and 4 bases from J, the junction kept 8 bases outside the gene matches. There are 15 residues in the CDR3. CDR3 DNA: TGTGCCAGCGGCGTCGAGGGACTAGCGTACAATGAGCAGTTCTTC. It encodes CASGVEGLAYNEQFF.